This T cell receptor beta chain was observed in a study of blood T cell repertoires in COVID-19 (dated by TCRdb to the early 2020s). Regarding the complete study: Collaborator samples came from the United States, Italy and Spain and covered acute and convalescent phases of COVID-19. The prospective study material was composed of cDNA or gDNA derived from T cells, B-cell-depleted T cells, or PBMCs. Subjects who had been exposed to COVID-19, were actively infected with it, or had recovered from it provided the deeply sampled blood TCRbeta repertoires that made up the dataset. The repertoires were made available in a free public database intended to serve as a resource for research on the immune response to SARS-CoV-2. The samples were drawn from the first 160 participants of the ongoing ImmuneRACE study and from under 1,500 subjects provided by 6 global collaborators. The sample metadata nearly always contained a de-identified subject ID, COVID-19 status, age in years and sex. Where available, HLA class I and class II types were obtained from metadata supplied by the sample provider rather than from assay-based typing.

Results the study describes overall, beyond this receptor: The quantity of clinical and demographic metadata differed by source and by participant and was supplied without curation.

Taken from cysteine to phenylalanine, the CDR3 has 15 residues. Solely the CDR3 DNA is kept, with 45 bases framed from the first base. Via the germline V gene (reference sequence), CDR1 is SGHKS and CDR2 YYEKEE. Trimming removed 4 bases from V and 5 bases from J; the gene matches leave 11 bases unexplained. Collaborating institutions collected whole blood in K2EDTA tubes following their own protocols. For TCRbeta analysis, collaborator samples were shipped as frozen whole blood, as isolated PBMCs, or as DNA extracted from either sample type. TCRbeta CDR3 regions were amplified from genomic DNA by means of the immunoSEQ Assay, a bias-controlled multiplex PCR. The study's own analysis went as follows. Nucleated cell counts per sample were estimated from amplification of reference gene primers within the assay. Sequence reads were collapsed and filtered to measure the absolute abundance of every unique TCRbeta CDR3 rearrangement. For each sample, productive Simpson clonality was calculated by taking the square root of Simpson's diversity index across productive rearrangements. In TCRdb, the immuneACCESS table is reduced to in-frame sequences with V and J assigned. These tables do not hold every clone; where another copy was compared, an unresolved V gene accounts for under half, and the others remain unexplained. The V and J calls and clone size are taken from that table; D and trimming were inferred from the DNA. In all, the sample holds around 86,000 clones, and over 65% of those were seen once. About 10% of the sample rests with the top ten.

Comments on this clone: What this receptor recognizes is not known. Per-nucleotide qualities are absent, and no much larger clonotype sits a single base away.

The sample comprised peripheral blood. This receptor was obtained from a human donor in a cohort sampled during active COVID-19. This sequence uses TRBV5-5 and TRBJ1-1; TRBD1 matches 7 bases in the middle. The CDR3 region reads CASSPPTGRNTEAFF. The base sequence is TGTGCCAGCAGCCCGCCGACAGGGAGGAATACTGAAGCTTTCTTT.